The 22 T cell receptor beta chains presented below share a single source sample, sequenced in a study of cytomegalovirus exposure and HLA in healthy donors. Primers: 60 Vbeta forward and 13 Jbeta reverse. Produced via immunoSEQ multiplex PCR; TCRdb's table is partial and in-frame only. This table has over 150,000 clones, about 74% appearing once. Material for sequencing was PBMCs. The receptor source for this set is a woman aged 40-49 years in good health and CMV-seronegative.

This sequence joins TRBV2 and TRBJ2-1; TRBD1 agrees at 8 bases. CDR1 is SNHLY, CDR2 FYNNEI, per germline. After removal of 3 bases from V and 8 bases from J, the junction contained 12 bases not matched to a gene. The CDR3 covers 16 residues. CDR3 sequence (DNA): TGTGCCAGCAGTGACCTCGGGACAGGTTTTCTCGATGAGCAGTTCTTC. Encoded protein: CASSDLGTGFLDEQFF.

The chain links TRBV11-3 to TRBJ2-7, with unresolved D. In germline, CDR1 is SGHNT, CDR2 YENEEA. The CDR3 is made up of 15 amino acids. The V end was cut by 5 bases, the J end by 1 base, with 15 bases between. CDR3 residues: CASSPRARFSYEQYF. The CDR3 bases are TGTGCCAGCAGCCCCCGAGCGAGATTTTCCTACGAGCAGTACTTC.

This rearrangement joins TRBV6-1 to TRBJ1-2, with 8 bases matching TRBD1. Germline V gene data show CDR1 as MNHNS and CDR2 as SASEGT. The CDR3 contains 15 residues. The ends lost 6 bases at V and 4 bases at J; junction bases unmatched: 10. The DNA for the CDR3 is TGTGCCAGCAGCTCGACAGGGGTTCGCGGCTATGGCTACACCTTC. Translating gives CASSSTGVRGYGYTF.

CDR3 sequence reads: CASSLSRAADQPQHF. CDR3 coding DNA: TGTGCCAGCAGCCTCTCGCGGGCGGCAGATCAGCCCCAGCATTTT. V and J are TRBV6-6 and TRBJ1-5; the D is unclear. The length of the CDR3 is 15 residues. From germline, CDR1 is MNHNY and CDR2 SVGAGI (reference sequence). Trimming took 6 bases from V and 5 from J, leaving 17 bases between them.

The rearrangement joins TRBV13 to TRBJ2-7; tentatively, D is TRBD1 (6 bases). Trimming took 1 base from V and 6 from J, leaving 19 bases between them. CDR1 is PRHDT and CDR2 is FYEKMQ in the germline V gene (reference sequence). The CDR3 has 16 residues. The CDR3 DNA sequence: TGTGCCAGCAGCTTAGAGGGGAACAGGGTGGCCCTCGAGCAGTACTTC. It specifies CASSLEGNRVALEQYF.

This sequence joins TRBV30 and TRBJ1-1; 7 positions agree with TRBD1. Germline V CDR1 and CDR2: GTSNPN, SVGIG (reference sequence). With V trimmed by 0 bases and J by 6 bases, 10 bases remained unmatched. The CDR3 is made up of 15 amino acids. This CDR3 is CAWSVPDREVAEAFF. CDR3 coding DNA: TGTGCCTGGAGTGTCCCAGACAGGGAGGTTGCTGAAGCTTTCTTT.

This chain uses TRBV29-1 with TRBJ2-5; D is possibly TRBD2 (6 bases). This CDR3 contains 15 residues. Trimming removed 8 bases from V and 1 base from J, with 20 bases in between. Germline CDR1 is SQVTM and CDR2 is ANQGSEA. CDR3 region: CSSTRDLKRQETQYF. In DNA form, the CDR3 reads TGCAGCTCGACGCGGGACCTAAAACGCCAAGAGACCCAGTACTTC. The full variable domain, with the rest looked up from reference TRBV29-1 and TRBJ2-5, is SAVISQKPSRDICQRGTSLTIQCQVDSQVTMMFWYRQQPGQSLTLIATANQGSEATYESGFVIDKFPISRPNLTFSTLTVSNMSPEDSSIYLCSSTRDLKRQETQYFGPGTRLLVL.

This clone was seen a handful of times. The V and J genes are TRBV11-2 and TRBJ1-6; D is possibly TRBD1 (6 bases). Trimming took off 6 bases at V and 12 bases at J, with 12 bases between the two ends. The CDR3 loop spans 12 amino acids. Germline V gene sequence: CDR1 SGHAT, CDR2 FQNNGV. CDR3 amino acids: CASRLQGGPLHF. Here the CDR3 DNA reads TGTGCCAGCAGATTACAGGGAGGACCCCTCCACTTT.

This rearrangement joins TRBV6-1 to TRBJ1-5; 7 bases fit TRBD1. The ends lost 0 bases at V and 1 base at J; junction bases unmatched: 6. Per the germline V gene, CDR1 is MNHNS and CDR2 is SASEGT. The CDR3 sequence is 17 residues long. CDR3 nucleotides: TGTGCCAGCAGTGAAGCGCTAGGGACAGTAAGCAATCAGCCCCAGCATTTT. Translation gives CASSEALGTVSNQPQHF.

The CDR3 protein is CASSRGGTGGEKLFF. The CDR3 nucleotides read TGTGCCAGCAGTCGAGGGGGGACAGGGGGGGAAAAACTGTTTTTT. The chain carries TRBV6-5 and TRBJ1-4, with 11 bases lining up with TRBD1. J gave up 8 bases and V 5 bases, and 7 bases lay outside the gene matches. Germline loops: CDR1 MNHEY, CDR2 SVGAGI. There are 15 residues in the CDR3.

The chain uses TRBV18 and TRBJ2-7, with TRBD1 matching 11 bases. CDR1 KGHSH and CDR2 LQKENI come from the germline V gene. With V trimmed by 3 bases and J by 6 bases, 4 bases remained unmatched. There are 14 residues in the CDR3. The CDR3 loop is CASSPYGTGGEQYF. CDR3 in DNA: TGTGCCAGCTCACCCTACGGGACAGGGGGCGAGCAGTACTTC.

Only one count was recorded for this clone. V gene TRBV28 combines with J gene TRBJ2-4; 8 nucleotides match TRBD1. Germline CDR1 is MDHEN and CDR2 is SYDVKM. The CDR3 has 17 residues. V dropped 2 bases and J dropped 3; count of bases not matched to a gene: 9. The CDR3 reads CASSLIWQGADKNIQYF. The DNA for the CDR3 is TGTGCCAGCAGTTTAATATGGCAGGGGGCGGACAAAAACATTCAGTACTTC.

The chain has TRBV5-1 and TRBJ1-2; 9 bases are shared with TRBD1. V was pared by 2 bases and J by 10 bases, with 6 bases of the junction left unmatched. CDR1 SGHRS and CDR2 YFSETQ come from the germline V gene. The CDR3 consists of 13 residues. Written as DNA, the CDR3 is TGCGCCAGCAGCTTCACAGGGGGCGAAGACTACACCTTC. Translating gives CASSFTGGEDYTF.

V is TRBV9 and J is TRBJ1-1, with a possible D match to TRBD1 (5 bases). Germline V CDR1 and CDR2: SGDLS, YYNGEE. The CDR3 loop spans 16 amino acids. V was trimmed by 2 bases and J by 5 bases, leaving 19 bases between them. The CDR3 is CASSVLGGTEQTEAFF. CDR3 bases: TGTGCCAGCAGCGTTCTGGGGGGGACTGAACAGACTGAAGCTTTCTTT. Full variable domain (outside the CDR3, taken from reference TRBV9 and TRBJ1-1): DSGVTQTPKHLITATGQRVTLRCSPRSGDLSVYWYQQSLDQGLQFLIQYYNGEERAKGNILERFSAQQFPDLHSELNLSSLELGDSALYFCASSVLGGTEQTEAFFGQGTRLTVV.

Only one count was recorded for this clone. V is TRBV7-9 and J is TRBJ1-2; 9 bases line up with TRBD1. Germline V CDR1 and CDR2: SEHNR, FQNEAQ (reference sequence). With 5 bases clipped from V and 4 bases from J, the junction kept 5 bases outside the gene matches. The CDR3 runs to 14 residues. For the CDR3, the DNA is TGTGCCAGCAGCGTACAGGGGGCTGCCTATGGCTACACCTTC. Translating it yields CASSVQGAAYGYTF.

The chain combines TRBV5-6 with TRBJ2-3, with 7 nucleotides matching TRBD1. CDR3 length: 15 amino acids. The germline V gene has CDR1 SGHDT and CDR2 YYEEEE. With V trimmed by 3 bases and J by 7 bases, 11 bases remained unmatched. CDR3 sequence: CASSSTGLEVNTQYF. Written as DNA, the CDR3 is TGTGCCAGCAGCTCGACAGGGCTCGAAGTAAATACGCAGTATTTT.

V and J are TRBV27 and TRBJ1-3; 7 positions match TRBD1. Germline assignment: CDR1 MNHEY and CDR2 SMNVEV (reference sequence). The CDR3 covers 13 residues. With V trimmed by 3 bases and J by 4 bases, 0 bases remained unmatched. CDR3 protein: CASSLGQGNTIYF. The CDR3 bases are TGTGCCAGCAGTTTGGGACAGGGAAACACCATATATTTT.

The V call is TRBV10-3, the J call TRBJ2-5; a possible D gene is TRBD1 (6 bases). V gave up 4 bases and J gave up 0 bases, with 12 bases separating them. The germline V gene encodes CDR1 ENHRY and CDR2 SYGVKD. CDR3 length: 15 amino acids. The CDR3 sequence: CAISGGGHHQETQYF. CDR3 sequence (DNA): TGTGCCATCAGTGGTGGGGGACATCACCAAGAGACCCAGTACTTC.

The genes are TRBV25-1 and TRBJ2-3, with a tentative D call TRBD2 (6 bases). CDR1 MGHDK and CDR2 SYGVNS come from the germline V gene. Trimming shortened V by 4 bases and J by 0 bases, and 14 bases separated the two germline ends. The CDR3 is 16 amino acids. The CDR3 is CASSGGTSSSTDTQYF. The CDR3 nucleotides are TGTGCCAGCAGTGGGGGGACTTCCAGTAGCACAGATACGCAGTATTTT.

This rearrangement joins TRBV6-1 to TRBJ2-1; TRBD2 might be the D (6 bases). CDR1 and CDR2 from the germline V gene are MNHNS and SASEGT. The germline V and J ends were trimmed by 7 bases and 3 bases, with 13 bases remaining between them. The CDR3 length is 14 residues. For the CDR3, the DNA is TGTGCCAGCAACGGAGGGCTAGACTACAATGAGCAGTTCTTC. The encoded protein is CASNGGLDYNEQFF.

The chain employs TRBV27 and TRBJ2-7, with D tentatively TRBD1 (6 bases). Per the germline V gene, CDR1 is MNHEY and CDR2 is SMNVEV (reference sequence). The V end was cut by 4 bases, the J end by 6 bases, with 10 bases between. This CDR3 contains 12 residues. This CDR3 reads CASSYTGSEQYF. The CDR3 DNA reads as TGTGCCAGCAGTTATACAGGGTCCGAGCAGTACTTC.

The V call is TRBV9, the J call TRBJ1-2; D is uncertain. V lost 5 bases and J lost 2, with 16 bases in between. This CDR3 is 15 amino acids long. Germline V CDR1 and CDR2: SGDLS, YYNGEE. The CDR3 bases are TGTGCCAGCAGGGAAAGAGGAGGGATAAACTATGGCTACACCTTC. Translation: CASRERGGINYGYTF.